The source of this T cell receptor beta chain is a study of cytomegalovirus exposure and HLA in healthy donors (TCRdb year 2017). Broadly, across the study: An earlier analysis of approximately 640 of the donors reported 276 Gb of sequence data and 117 million unique TCR beta sequences from around 200 million T cells. An early release that covered fewer than 800 HLA-typed donors contained approximately 300 gigabases of sequencing data and 75 million to 100 million unique TCR sequences. Of the roughly 420 genotyped donors, 65% to 90% were placed in the genetic ancestry cluster associated with self-reported Caucasian donors. The aim of the study was to test whether cataloging public T cell receptors could identify signatures of past pathogen exposure. The study used immunosequencing to profile the T cell repertoires of approximately 650 subjects and linked those repertoires to cytomegalovirus serostatus. Besides the first cohort of 500 to 700 subjects, a separate validation cohort made up of over a hundred different subjects was used. To predict cytomegalovirus infection status, the study brought together high-throughput TCR immunosequencing, statistical association of individual TCRs with disease status, and machine learning. To study patterns of TCR occurrence, a later analysis re-analyzed previously published TCR beta repertoires from several hundred donors and added high-resolution HLA genotyping. In the later analysis, no new phenotypic data were used to find candidate immune exposures; instead, reliance was placed on TCR beta sequences and their occurrence across donors. In an earlier analysis of a few hundred of the donors, high-throughput TCR beta sequencing was used to judge whether each TCR beta V gene segment behaved as functional or pseudogenic. Alongside the repertoire data, information on donor age, sex, ethnicity and CMV serostatus was compiled. In a later genetic analysis, genome-wide SNP genotypes for about 55% of the roughly 700 donors were used, and that subset was treated as a discovery cohort. All discovery cohort repertoires had been generated using a single sequencing platform. HLA typing included class I and class II loci at four-digit resolution. Typing coverage differed by locus: A, B, C, DRB1 and DQB1 were typed in about 620-640 donors, DQA1 in 500 to 550, DPA1 in around 610, and DPB1 in around 490. About five DR-DQ haplotypes were handled as single units for association and clustering because linkage in the cohort was strong. Among about 400 genotyped donors of the cohort, an average of around 220,000 unique TCR beta nucleotide sequences was sequenced per donor, of which 15% to 20% were non-productive. Here is what the overall study found, with its caveats: A further reported finding was that TCR beta sequences accurately predicted the HLA-A and HLA-B alleles for most subjects in the first cohort. An association between a missense DCLRE1C variant and V-gene and J-gene trimming of TCR beta chains was found in a later genetic analysis and replicated in an independent cohort. When HLA alleles, especially DR and DQ, strongly co-occurred, attributing TCR associations to individual alleles was difficult. Across donors, most TCR sequences were observed very rarely, whereas some public TCRs were present in many individuals. Correlated functional status among segregating V segments might reflect linkage disequilibrium, but an unknown experimental factor could not be ruled out. Compared with the approximately 670-donor mean, donors in an Asian-associated ancestry cluster had fewer N-insertions in productive TCRs, according to a later genetic analysis. Compared with equally common non-associated chains, HLA-associated TCR beta chains in a later analysis were more clonally expanded and had lower generation probabilities. CMV serostatus was the only immune exposure information available for the cohort. A few of the identified cytomegalovirus-associated TCR beta chains were confirmed in vitro to be specific for cytomegalovirus antigens. A later analysis associated about 16,000 TCR beta sequences with specific HLA alleles at a false discovery rate of 0.05. A total of roughly 160 TCR beta chains were listed by the study as associated with cytomegalovirus. The cohort was sequenced for TCR beta chains only, and without alpha or paired-chain data the features that could be detected were limited. It was suggested by the authors that the approach could potentially be generalized to other disease states and immunological phenotypes. According to a later analysis, TCR association rates differed among HLA loci, with DRB1 alleles showing the most associated TCRs and HLA-C alleles showing the fewest. Some IMGT-functional V segments, including TRBV6-2 and TRBV6-3, could not be distinguished by the 87-base-pair reads and were therefore excluded. The presence/absence analyses assumed that sequencing depth was roughly uniform across donors, and that assumption may not be true. Cytomegalovirus status was reported to be diagnosed by the classifier with high specificity and sensitivity in both the original and validation cohorts. Because counts were too low, around 18 rarely observed V segments, including chromosome 9 orphons, were left out of the earlier analysis of 500 to 650 of the donors. Because HLA typing was unavailable for some donors at each locus, only the typed subset was used in association tests. In an earlier analysis of more than 500 of the donors, most TCR beta V segments appeared in productive rearrangements about 87% or about 30% of the time, broadly matching IMGT annotations. Most CMV-associated TCR beta chains appeared to be HLA-restricted in a later analysis, and the HLA associations seemed to be driven largely by CMV exposure. A cluster of highly shared sequence variants was judged likely to be a technical artifact of the sequencing pipeline. Several of the top co-occurrence clusters appeared to be linked to parvovirus B19, influenza, CMV and Epstein-Barr virus, according to a later analysis.

The cohort comprised 666 healthy bone marrow donors. At the time of sampling, all cohort members were nominally healthy, though unrecorded immune exposures were likely present. The donor was CMV seropositive and was included in the group of 300 or so seropositive cohort members. Each donor provided a peripheral blood sample, and peripheral blood mononuclear cells were used for TCR beta sequencing. Genomic DNA was extracted from the blood cell samples with the Qiagen DNeasy Blood Extraction Kit. This clone came up once. Its recognized antigen is unknown. Per-nucleotide qualities are absent, and no much larger clonotype sits a single base away. To prepare the library, the immunoSEQ multiplex PCR assay was applied. The multiplex PCR relied on a mix of 60 forward primers for TCR Vbeta segments and 13 reverse primers for TCR Jbeta segments. The CDR3 region of rearranged TCR beta genes was amplified from genomic DNA by a multiplex PCR assay. Amplified TCR beta libraries were sequenced as 87-base-pair reads on the Illumina HiSeq System. Regarding the original processing steps: Across the 600 to 700 repertoires, a later analysis counted about 81 million unique TCR beta chains, approximately 10 million of which were shared by at least two donors. Raw reads were error-corrected and collapsed into unique sequences by a nearest-neighbor algorithm in which closely related sequences were merged to remove PCR and sequencing errors. V, D and J gene segments were assigned by aligning CDR3 sequences to IMGT reference sequences. Each retained sequence needed at least a six-nucleotide match to both a V gene segment and a J gene segment. Rearrangements were called productive when the CDR3 lacked stop codons and stayed in frame with V and J; all others were non-productive. CDR3 was defined according to IMGT convention as the region running from the second conserved V-encoded cysteine to the conserved J-encoded phenylalanine. In an earlier analysis of more than 550 of the donors, sequences lacking an unambiguous match to a single V gene segment were excluded. An earlier analysis of a few hundred of the donors classified V segments as functional when productive rearrangements were above 56.7% and as segregating when the standard deviation between donors was above 5%. A statistical classification framework was built for diagnosing cytomegalovirus status from the catalog of TCR beta chain sequences. A later analysis assigned V and J genes by comparing TCR nucleotide sequences with IMGT/GENE-DB human TR gene sequences. Using the TCRdist pipeline, a later analysis assigned CDR3 sequences along with most-parsimonious VDJ recombination scenarios. In a later analysis, each TCR beta chain was defined by its CDR3 amino acid sequence together with its V-gene family, and reads without a unique V-gene family were excluded. In a later analysis, approximately 640 highly shared, low-generation-probability nucleotide sequences were removed to address suspected cross-contamination and a sequencing artifact. A later analysis calculated a clonal expansion index for each public chain from normalized within-repertoire ranks of inferred template counts. Generation probabilities in a later analysis came from a VDJ recombination model fitted to out-of-frame rearrangements, and those results were checked against IGoR. In a later analysis, TCR-TCR, TCR-HLA and TCR-CMV co-occurrence was scored with hypergeometric tests, and a repertoire-size bias correction was applied to TCR pairs. A later analysis estimated false discovery rates by permuting HLA or CMV assignments 20 times. In a later analysis, co-occurring TCRs were grouped with DBSCAN, and TCRdist sequence similarity was added when clustering was performed within HLA-allele-positive subsets. Repertoires with fewer than 30,000 or more than 120,000 public chains, plus five repertoires with anomalous nucleotide sharing, were excluded from co-occurrence clustering. TCRdb retrieved this table from immuneACCESS and kept in-frame rearrangements only. Not all clones are present; in checked studies, unresolved V genes account for under half, and no reason is known for the remainder. V and J calls and clone size follow that table, whereas D and trimming were derived from the DNA. The sample data list 55,000 to 75,000 clones, and more than 75% of these were observed just once. The ten largest clones represent under 3% of the sample.

The junction shows trimming of 2 bases on V and 3 bases on J, plus 16 bases between the germline ends. From its cysteine to its phenylalanine, the CDR3 spans 16 amino acids. The sequence is cut down to CDR3 DNA, 48 bases in frame from base 1. The germline V gene (reference sequence) sets CDR1 to LNHNV and CDR2 to YYDKDF. Recombination linked TRBV15 to TRBJ2-5; tentative D gene TRBD1, with 5 bases matching. The sample taken for sequencing was PBMCs. The clonotype was recovered from a girl aged 5 to 17 in good health and CMV-seropositive. The DNA sequence is TGTGCCACCAGCAGATCCCCATCTCAGGGCGAAGAGACCCAGTACTTC. It codes for CATSRSPSQGEETQYF.